The present T cell receptor beta chain was sequenced within a study of blood T cell repertoires in COVID-19. The wider study: Donors in the United States, Italy and Spain gave samples during acute or convalescent COVID-19.

The germline V gene has CDR1 MNHEY and CDR2 SVGAGI. The CDR3 contains 14 residues. Trimming cost V 5 bases and J 7 bases; bases outside gene matches: 4. Original analysis: Quantification of nucleated cells was approximated via reference gene primer amplification. The repertoire was sequenced with immunoSEQ multiplex PCR; TCRdb's copy has only in-frame clones and lacks some. Clone size and V and J calls were adopted from that table, with D and trimming inferred from the DNA. The top ten clones hold approximately 2.9% of a sample with about half a million clones, approximately 85% of them seen once. The source of this sequence is a human donor in a cohort sampled during active COVID-19. Specimen: peripheral blood. This sequence joins TRBV6-5 and TRBJ1-6, with 8 bases fitting TRBD1. The CDR3 region is CASSRQGLNSPLHF. The CDR3, as DNA: TGTGCCAGCAGTAGACAGGGGTTAAATTCACCCCTCCACTTT.